This T cell receptor (beta chain) appears in the sequencing data of a study of shared clonotypes between healthy human individuals. CDR3 length equals 13 residues. V lost 5 bases to trimming and J lost 0 bases, with 6 bases between them. Germline V gives CDR1 MDHEN, CDR2 SYDVKM. This clone was counted once. Its antigen is undetermined. Each replicate PCR on the sorted subsets used approximately 200 ng DNA (around 30,000 T cell genomes). The protocol was immunoSEQ multiplex PCR, while the TCRdb copy is restricted to in-frame clones and leaves out a portion. The sample consists of about 1.1 million clones, 77% of them appearing once. Study-level results: Across subsets, estimated richness was generally greater for naive than for memory populations. Exclusively blood specimens were collected; tissue repertoires likely differ.

The chain couples TRBV28 to TRBJ2-3, with unresolved D. The sequenced material came from memory CD4+ T cells from PBMCs. Regarding subset: CD45RA-negative fraction. This clonotype was obtained from a man aged 18 to 30 in good health. Some clones in this sample may be carry-over from other donors' samples. The CDR3, as DNA: TGTGCCAGCAGTCCACAGAGCACAGATACGCAGTATTTT. Its translation: CASSPQSTDTQYF.